This T cell receptor beta chain was identified during a study of cytomegalovirus exposure and HLA in healthy donors. The overall study: The approximately 110 validation repertoires and the roughly 680 first-cohort repertoires shared a platform, a later analysis reported. Points from the study as a whole: Most observed TCR sequences were rare, whereas some public TCRs were detected in many donors. In vitro data verified a few CMV-associated chains as specific for CMV antigens. Cytomegalovirus-associated TCR beta chains were listed, numbering some 150.

Clones were sequenced by immunoSEQ multiplex PCR, and TCRdb holds only the in-frame ones, with some missing. The profile shows about 150,000 clones, 85% to 90% of them singletons. Comments on this clone: Its antigen is undetermined.

This CDR3 region has 16 residues. CDR1 and CDR2 from the germline V gene are SGHRS and YFSETQ. Trimming removed 0 bases from V and 4 bases from J, with 16 bases in between. The sample was PBMCs. The V and J genes are TRBV5-1 and TRBJ1-2; TRBD1 might be the D (5 bases). This receptor was obtained from a human donor in good health. The CDR3 nucleotides read TGCGCCAGCAGCTTGGTGCAGGGTGGAGCGGGCTATGGCTACACCTTC. Amino acid sequence: CASSLVQGGAGYGYTF.